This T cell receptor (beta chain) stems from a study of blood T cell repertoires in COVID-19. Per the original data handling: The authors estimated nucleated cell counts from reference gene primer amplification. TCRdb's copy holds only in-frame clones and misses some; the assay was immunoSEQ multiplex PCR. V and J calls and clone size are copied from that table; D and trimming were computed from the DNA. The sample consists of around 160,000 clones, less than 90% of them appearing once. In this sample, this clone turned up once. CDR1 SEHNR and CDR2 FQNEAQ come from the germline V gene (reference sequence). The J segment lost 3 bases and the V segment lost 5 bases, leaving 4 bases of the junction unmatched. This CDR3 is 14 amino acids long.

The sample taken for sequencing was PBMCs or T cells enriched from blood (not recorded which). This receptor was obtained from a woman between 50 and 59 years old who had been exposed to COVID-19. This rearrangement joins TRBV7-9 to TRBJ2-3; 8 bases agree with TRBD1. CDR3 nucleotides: TGTGCCAGCAGCCAGGACAGGGAAACAGATACGCAGTATTTT. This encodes CASSQDRETDTQYF.